Listed below are T cell receptor beta chains from one sample, sequenced in a study of cytomegalovirus exposure and HLA in healthy donors. Assay: immunoSEQ multiplex PCR; the TCRdb copy retains only in-frame clones and omits some. In the table there are 100,000 to 120,000 clones, 76% of which are singletons. Sequencing used PBMCs. The source of these receptors is a man between 35 and 55 years old in good health and CMV-seropositive. Each CDR3 is given with its conserved first and last residue. Fields, in order: J gene, V gene, D gene, clone size, CDR3 DNA, CDR3 protein. The D gene is left open where the match is weak. Clone size is shown for a subset of rows, as once, few, many or a class of expanded clone.

TRBJ2-3	TRBV7-2	TRBD2	.	TGTGCCAGCAGCCTAGCGGGAGGGTGGAGGATGGGCACAGATACGCAGTATTTT	CASSLAGGWRMGTDTQYF
TRBJ1-3	TRBV9	TRBD1	few	TGTGCCAGCAGCGTTGGACAGGGGAGCTCTGGAAACACCATATATTTT	CASSVGQGSSGNTIYF
TRBJ1-2	TRBV4-2	.	.	TGTGCCAGCAGCCAAAGGAGGCTGGAGGGCTACACCTTC	CASSQRRLEGYTF
TRBJ2-1	TRBV7-3	TRBD2	.	TGTGCCAGCAGCTTTTGGGGACTAGCGGGAGGCGGGTCCTACAATGAGCAGTTCTTC	CASSFWGLAGGGSYNEQFF
TRBJ2-1	TRBV6-5	TRBD1	.	TGTGCCAGCAGTTTGGGGACAGGGGTGTACAATGAGCAGTTCTTC	CASSLGTGVYNEQFF
TRBJ1-3	TRBV9	TRBD1	.	TGTGCCAGCAGCGTAACCCCGACAGGGTCCGGAAACACCATATATTTT	CASSVTPTGSGNTIYF
TRBJ1-1	TRBV11-2	TRBD1	.	TGTGCCAGCAGCACCGTCCCGGGACAGTCTGAAGCTTTCTTT	CASSTVPGQSEAFF
TRBJ1-2	TRBV5-4	TRBD1	.	TGTGCCAGCAGCTTGGAGGGACAGGGTTCCTATGGCTACACCTTC	CASSLEGQGSYGYTF
TRBJ2-3	TRBV19	.	once	TGTGCCAGTAGTATAGTCGGAGGGAGCACAGATACGCAGTATTTT	CASSIVGGSTDTQYF
TRBJ2-1	TRBV28	.	.	TGTGCCAGCGGAGAACTCCCAAGCTCCTACAATGAGCAGTTCTTC	CASGELPSSYNEQFF
TRBJ2-1	TRBV11-2	.	.	TGTGCCAGCAGTTCGGGGGGCTTAGGGTACAATGAGCAGTTCTTC	CASSSGGLGYNEQFF
TRBJ1-1	TRBV2	TRBD1	.	TGTGCCAGCAGTAAAGACAGGGTCGGTGGTGAAGCTTTCTTT	CASSKDRVGGEAFF
TRBJ1-1	TRBV7-2	.	.	TGTGCCAGCAGCTTAGTGGCCAGGGTCACTGAAGCTTTCTTT	CASSLVARVTEAFF
TRBJ2-2	TRBV19	.	.	TGTGCCAGTAGTATCCTAGAGAACACCGGGGAGCTGTTTTTT	CASSILENTGELFF
TRBJ1-2	TRBV7-9	TRBD1	.	TGTGCCAGCAGCTTACGACAGGGTATGAGGGGATTCTTC	CASSLRQGMRGFF
TRBJ2-7	TRBV20-1	.	.	TGCAGTGCCCAGGGGCCGAGTGAGCAGTACTTC	CSAQGPSEQYF
TRBJ2-5	TRBV7-9	TRBD1	.	TGTGCCAGCAGTTTCGGACAGGGCCGTGAGACCCAGTACTTC	CASSFGQGRETQYF
TRBJ1-4	TRBV7-2	.	.	TGTGCCAGCAGCACTGGACAAGCAACTAATGAAAAACTGTTTTTT	CASSTGQATNEKLFF
TRBJ2-7	TRBV7-2	.	.	TGTGCCAGCAGCGCCCAACAGGGCTCAACCTACGAGCAGTACTTC	CASSAQQGSTYEQYF
TRBJ1-2	TRBV7-2	TRBD1	once	TGTGCCAGCAGCCCGGGACAGGGCACCTATGGCTACACCTTC	CASSPGQGTYGYTF
TRBJ2-7	TRBV18	TRBD2	.	TGTGCCAGCTCACCACCGCGGGGGAGTGAGCACGAGCAGTACTTC	CASSPPRGSEHEQYF
TRBJ2-1	TRBV27	TRBD2	.	TGTGCCAGCAGCCTAGCGGGAGGTCTCTACAATGAGCAGTTCTTC	CASSLAGGLYNEQFF
TRBJ2-7	TRBV5-4	.	.	TGTGCCAGCAGCCCAGAAGGGGTTCCCCTCGAGCAGTACTTC	CASSPEGVPLEQYF
TRBJ1-1	TRBV18	TRBD1	.	TGTGCCAGCTCACCACGACAGGGGTCCACTGAAGCTTTCTTT	CASSPRQGSTEAFF
TRBJ1-1	TRBV9	TRBD1	.	TGTGCCAGCAGCGCCCGAATTGGGACAGGGACCAAGAACACTGAAGCTTTCTTT	CASSARIGTGTKNTEAFF